The 27 T cell receptor beta chains below come from one sample, sequenced in a study of blood T cell repertoires in COVID-19. Measured with immunoSEQ multiplex PCR; TCRdb has only the in-frame clones, and not every one. The data show 75,000 to 85,000 clones, around nine tenths seen once. Sequencing was carried out using peripheral blood. Receptor source: a man aged 50-59 years with active COVID-19.

J is TRBJ1-2 and V is TRBV6-2 or TRBV6-3; D gene ambiguous. CDR1 is MNHEY, CDR2 SVGEGT, per germline. The CDR3 consists of 16 residues. V gave up 0 bases and J gave up 4 bases, with 15 bases separating them. The CDR3 loop is CASSYSAADLTYGYTF. CDR3 coding DNA: TGTGCCAGCAGTTACTCGGCGGCGGATCTCACCTATGGCTACACCTTC.

The rearrangement links TRBV10-3 to TRBJ2-7; tentatively, D is TRBD2 (5 bases). CDR3 length equals 12 residues. Germline CDR1 ENHRY, CDR2 SYGVKD. V was trimmed by 0 bases and J by 6 bases, leaving 6 bases between them. CDR3 nucleotide sequence: TGTGCCATCAGTGAGTCGGGGAGCGAGCAGTACTTC. As protein: CAISESGSEQYF.

This clone was recorded only once. The genes are TRBV28 and TRBJ1-2; tentatively, D is TRBD1 (5 bases). CDR1 and CDR2 from the germline V gene are MDHEN and SYDVKM. This CDR3 has 16 residues. Trimming shortened V by 4 bases and J by 8 bases, and 23 bases separated the two germline ends. CDR3 protein: CASSSDTGGTIRGYTF. The CDR3 DNA is TGTGCCAGCAGTTCTGACACTGGGGGGACGATTAGAGGCTACACCTTC.

The chain couples TRBV28 to TRBJ2-1; 11 nucleotides match TRBD1. Germline loops: CDR1 MDHEN, CDR2 SYDVKM. V shed 5 bases, J shed 3 bases, and the junction held 6 bases outside the gene matches. CDR3 length equals 16 residues. The CDR3 region is CASSAPGTGGYNEQFF. The CDR3 DNA follows: TGTGCCAGCAGTGCCCCGGGGACAGGGGGCTACAATGAGCAGTTCTTC. Variable domain in full (rest from reference TRBV28 and TRBJ2-1): DVKVTQSSRYLVKRTGEKVFLECVQDMDHENMFWYRQDPGLGLRLIYFSYDVKMKEKGDIPEGYSVSREKKERFSLILESASTNQTSMYLCASSAPGTGGYNEQFFGPGTRLTVL.

In nucleotides, the CDR3 is TGTGCCAGCAGTTATGTAAGGGGTCGAGGAGAGACCCAGTACTTC. It codes for CASSYVRGRGETQYF. The V gene is TRBV6-5, the J gene TRBJ2-5; perhaps TRBD1 as D (5 bases). Trimming removed 3 bases at V and 4 bases at J, with 15 bases between. Germline V gene lookup returns CDR1 MNHEY and CDR2 SVGAGI. CDR3 length equals 15 residues.

The V and J genes are TRBV27 and TRBJ2-1; D not resolved. Per the germline V gene, CDR1 is MNHEY and CDR2 is SMNVEV (reference sequence). This CDR3 contains 12 residues. V lost 3 bases and J 3 bases, leaving 3 bases between the germline ends. The CDR3 loop is CASSFGYNEQFF. The CDR3 DNA reads as TGTGCCAGCAGTTTCGGCTACAATGAGCAGTTCTTC.

The chain joins TRBV30 to TRBJ1-6; 7 positions match TRBD1. Trimming at V came to 2 bases and at J to 11 bases, leaving 15 bases not matched to a gene. CDR3 length: 16 amino acids. The germline CDR1 and CDR2 sequences are GTSNPN and SVGIG (reference sequence). CDR3 sequence reads: CAWSTTLRAGGPPLHF. CDR3 nucleotides: TGTGCCTGGAGTACCACCCTACGGGCAGGGGGACCACCCCTCCACTTT.

The rearrangement uses TRBV4-2 and TRBJ2-1; 11 positions agree with TRBD2. The CDR3 is 17 amino acids. V lost 1 base to trimming and J lost 4 bases; unmatched junction nucleotides: 6. Germline values: CDR1 LGHNA, CDR2 YNFKEQ. As DNA, the CDR3 is TGTGCCAGCAGCCAAGTCCCCGGGACTAGCGGTTACAATGAGCAGTTCTTC. Its translation: CASSQVPGTSGYNEQFF.

The DNA of the CDR3 is TGTGCCAGCAGTTCGGGGACAGATAATTCACCCCTCCACTTT. It yields the protein CASSSGTDNSPLHF. The rearrangement joins TRBV6-5 to TRBJ1-6; TRBD1 matches 7 bases. Germline CDR1 and CDR2: MNHEY and SVGAGI. This CDR3 spans 14 amino acids. V was clipped by 4 bases and J by 5 bases; unmatched bases: 2.

The chain combines TRBV7-3 with TRBJ2-5; TRBD1 might be the D (6 bases). The germline gives CDR1 SGHTA, CDR2 FQGTGA. The CDR3 has 15 amino acids. The V end lost 5 bases, the J end lost 5 bases, and 18 bases lay between the germline ends. The CDR3 loop is CASSPFAGVRETQYF. The DNA of the CDR3 is TGTGCCAGCAGCCCTTTTGCAGGGGTTCGGGAGACCCAGTACTTC.

Comment on this clone: An end of the junction differs from the germline gene, which may be a read error. This rearrangement joins TRBV7-2 to TRBJ2-2; D gene uncertain. Germline V gene lookup returns CDR1 SGHTA and CDR2 FQGNSA. CDR3 length equals 15 residues. The CDR3 here is CASTLRLRGTGELFF. The CDR3 DNA follows: TGTGCCAGCACCTTACGGTTGCGAGGCACCGGGGAGCTGTTTTTT.

The chain carries TRBV3-1 (or the pseudogene TRBV3-2) and TRBJ1-6; 9 nucleotides line up with TRBD1. Germline V CDR1 and CDR2: LGHDT, YNNKEL (reference sequence). V gave up 5 bases and J gave up 11 bases; unmatched junction bases: 7. The CDR3 has 14 residues. In DNA, the CDR3 is TGTGCCAGCAGCGCAGACAGGGGGGACGCACCCCTCCACTTT. It specifies CASSADRGDAPLHF.

The genes are TRBV7-2 and TRBJ2-7; the match to TRBD2 covers 10 bases. CDR1 is SGHTA, CDR2 FQGNSA, per germline. The CDR3 contains 16 residues. J was trimmed by 2 bases and V by 4 bases; bases with no gene match: 8. For the CDR3, the DNA is TGTGCCAGCAGCTCAATAGGGAGCGGGAGGGCCTACGAGCAGTACTTC. It codes for CASSSIGSGRAYEQYF.

Remarks on this clone: The identical CDR3 is also encoded by other nucleotide sequences in the sample. The rearrangement links TRBV30 to TRBJ2-5; D is uncertain. Germline lookup yields CDR1 GTSNPN and CDR2 SVGIG (reference sequence). V lost 2 bases to trimming and J lost 4 bases, with 5 bases between them. This CDR3 comprises 11 residues. The chain's CDR3 is CAWSPGETQYF. The DNA for the CDR3 is TGTGCCTGGAGTCCGGGAGAGACCCAGTACTTC.

The chain joins TRBV7-9 to TRBJ1-4; D not resolved. CDR1 and CDR2 (germline): SEHNR, FQNEAQ (reference sequence). The CDR3 consists of 15 residues. The V gene lost 5 bases and the J gene lost 0 bases, with 10 bases spanning the gap. The CDR3 region has the DNA TGTGCCAGCAGCCGTGGAGGAGCAACTAATGAAAAACTGTTTTTT. This encodes CASSRGGATNEKLFF.

The J gene is TRBJ1-1, the V gene TRBV4-1; 10 nucleotides match TRBD1. V gave up 4 bases and J gave up 1 base; unmatched junction bases: 3. Germline V gives CDR1 MGHRA, CDR2 YSYEKL. The CDR3 consists of 15 residues. The CDR3: CASSLRDRGNTEAFF. CDR3 sequence (DNA): TGCGCCAGCAGCCTTCGGGACAGGGGGAACACTGAAGCTTTCTTT.

The chain couples TRBV25-1 to TRBJ2-1; tentatively, D is TRBD1 (6 bases). The germline V gene encodes CDR1 MGHDK and CDR2 SYGVNS. The ends were cut back, 4 bases at V and 13 bases at J, with 11 bases in the middle. The CDR3 is made up of 11 amino acids. This chain's CDR3 is CASSGGQPQFF. Here the CDR3 DNA reads TGTGCCAGCAGTGGAGGACAGCCACAGTTCTTC.

The rearrangement links TRBV7-2 to TRBJ2-1, with 8 bases fitting TRBD2. J lost 0 bases, V lost 1 base, and 2 bases had no gene match. Germline V gene sequence: CDR1 SGHTA, CDR2 FQGNSA. The CDR3 is 16 residues long. DNA of the CDR3: TGTGCCAGCAGCTTAGGAAGCGGGAGCTCCTACAATGAGCAGTTCTTC. Translation gives CASSLGSGSSYNEQFF.

This chain uses TRBV2 with TRBJ1-5, with 9 positions matching TRBD1. Germline V gene sequence: CDR1 SNHLY, CDR2 FYNNEI. CDR3 size: 15 residues. The trim removed 8 bases at V and 4 bases at J, leaving 9 bases unmatched. The CDR3: CASSLGQGNNQPQHF. For the CDR3, the DNA is TGTGCCAGCTCCCTGGGACAGGGCAATAATCAGCCCCAGCATTTT.

CDR3 in amino acids: CASSPMAPVGYNEQFF. DNA for the CDR3: TGTGCCAGCAGCCCGATGGCTCCGGTCGGGTACAATGAGCAGTTCTTC. The V and J genes are TRBV5-6 and TRBJ2-1; D remains unclear. Per the germline V gene, CDR1 is SGHDT and CDR2 is YYEEEE. The V gene lost 4 bases and the J gene lost 4 bases, with 18 bases spanning the gap. There are 16 residues in the CDR3.

The chain is built from TRBV7-2 and TRBJ1-1; D is ambiguous. In germline, CDR1 is SGHTA, CDR2 FQGNSA. V was shortened by 8 bases and J by 1 base, with 8 bases between the two germline ends. This CDR3 has 12 amino acids. CDR3 nucleotide sequence: TGTGCCAGCGGGAGAAAGAACACTGAAGCTTTCTTT. Residues: CASGRKNTEAFF.

The V and J genes are TRBV6-5 and TRBJ2-3, with TRBD2 matching over 7 bases. The CDR3 length is 14 residues. Germline loops: CDR1 MNHEY, CDR2 SVGAGI. Losses at the gene ends were 7 bases for V and 4 bases for J; bases not matched to a gene: 8. The CDR3 is CASNPAGKADTQYF. The CDR3, as DNA: TGTGCCAGCAACCCAGCGGGAAAGGCAGATACGCAGTATTTT.

The chain joins TRBV5-1 to TRBJ2-5; 11 bases line up with TRBD2. The V segment lost 4 bases and the J segment 4 bases; nucleotides outside the gene matches: 12. CDR1 SGHRS and CDR2 YFSETQ come from the germline V gene. The CDR3 runs to 17 residues. The CDR3 sequence is CASSPTPIAGGLETQYF. CDR3 DNA sequence: TGCGCCAGCAGCCCCACCCCTATAGCGGGGGGGTTAGAGACCCAGTACTTC. Looking up the rest from reference TRBV5-1 and TRBJ2-5 gives the full variable domain: KAGVTQTPRYLIKTRGQQVTLSCSPISGHRSVSWYQQTPGQGLQFLFEYFSETQRNKGNFPGRFSGRQFSNSRSEMNVSTLELGDSALYLCASSPTPIAGGLETQYFGPGTRLLVL.

The chain uses TRBV5-6 and TRBJ2-3, with 7 bases lining up with TRBD1. V trimming: 5 bases; J trimming: 2 bases; junction bases outside the gene matches: 14. CDR3 length equals 17 residues. Germline assignment: CDR1 SGHDT and CDR2 YYEEEE. In DNA, the CDR3 is TGTGCCAGCAGGGCAGGGGGTTTGCGGGTGGTCACAGATACGCAGTATTTT. Residues: CASRAGGLRVVTDTQYF.

The J gene is TRBJ2-2, the V gene TRBV28; TRBD2 matches at 7 bases. This CDR3 has 14 amino acids. Per the germline V gene, CDR1 is MDHEN and CDR2 is SYDVKM. Losses at the gene ends were 0 bases for V and 7 bases for J; bases not matched to a gene: 2. The CDR3 sequence is CASSLWPSGGELFF. CDR3 bases: TGTGCCAGCAGTTTATGGCCTAGCGGCGGGGAGCTGTTTTTT.

The chain has TRBV9 and TRBJ2-7; D is uncertain. The V end was cut by 3 bases, the J end by 2 bases, with 3 bases between. CDR1 and CDR2 from the germline V gene are SGDLS and YYNGEE. CDR3 length: 11 residues. For the CDR3, the DNA is TGTGCCAGCAGCGATACCTACGAGCAGTACTTC. Amino acids: CASSDTYEQYF. Full variable domain (remainder filled in from reference TRBV9 and TRBJ2-7): DSGVTQTPKHLITATGQRVTLRCSPRSGDLSVYWYQQSLDQGLQFLIQYYNGEERAKGNILERFSAQQFPDLHSELNLSSLELGDSALYFCASSDTYEQYFGPGTRLTVT.

The CDR3, as DNA: TGTGCCAGCAGCTATAGCGGGGAAGAGACCCAGTACTTC. Translation gives CASSYSGEETQYF. The chain combines TRBV5-4 with TRBJ2-5; the match to TRBD2 covers 8 bases. V lost 3 bases and J lost 3; bases outside the gene matches: 1. The CDR3 is 13 amino acids. Germline CDR1 and CDR2: SGHNT and YYREEE (reference sequence).